The next 29 T cell receptor beta chains were all read from a single sample in a study of vaccination and CD4 T cells after COVID-19. Treatment here: approximately 9-day PBMC culture with coronavirus spike peptide pools or control peptides (ViraFEST assay). CD4+ T cells that had been cultured provided DNA sequenced with the Oncomine TCR Beta short-read assay. TCRdb re-analysed the PCR reads in MiXCR, keeping a single row per CDR3 protein. The sample contains more than 9,500 distinct CDR3 sequences, over 60% of which appear only once. Their specific antigens are unknown. Input material: CD4+ T cells from blood, cultured in vitro. These receptors originate from a human donor who had recovered from COVID-19.

J is TRBJ2-1 and V is TRBV24-1; maybe TRBD1 (6 bases). Germline V gives CDR1 KGHDR, CDR2 SFDVKD. The CDR3 consists of 11 residues. Between the trimmed V and J ends, which lost 9 bases and 8 bases, there was a span of 10 bases. CDR3: CATSGTHEQFF. The CDR3, as DNA: TGTGCCACCTCCGGGACACATGAGCAGTTCTTC.

The chain uses TRBV11-2 and TRBJ1-1; D is perhaps TRBD1 (5 bases). The CDR3 is made up of 12 amino acids. V was pared by 1 base and J by 9 bases, with 9 bases between. Germline CDR1 is SGHAT and CDR2 is FQNNGV. The CDR3: CASSLGQYQAFF. For the CDR3, the DNA is TGTGCCAGCAGCTTAGGACAGTACCAAGCTTTCTTT.

This chain links TRBV29-1 with TRBJ2-5; 9 nucleotides align to TRBD2. Looked up from germline, CDR1 is SQVTM and CDR2 is ANQGSEA. The CDR3 totals 15 residues. J was trimmed by 3 bases and V by 7 bases; bases with no gene match: 12. In nucleotides, the CDR3 is TGCAGCGGAGCCGGGACTAGCAGAGCCAAAGAGACCCAGTACTTC. Its protein product is CSGAGTSRAKETQYF. The variable domain in full, completed from reference TRBV29-1 and TRBJ2-5, reads SAVISQKPSRDICQRGTSLTIQCQVDSQVTMMFWYRQQPGQSLTLIATANQGSEATYESGFVIDKFPISRPNLTFSTLTVSNMSPEDSSIYLCSGAGTSRAKETQYFGPGTRLLVL.

The V call is TRBV5-4, the J call TRBJ2-5; TRBD2 agrees at 7 bases. The CDR3 is 13 residues long. J lost 1 base, V lost 3 bases, and 0 bases had no gene match. Germline loops: CDR1 SGHNT, CDR2 YYREEE (reference sequence). CDR3 bases: TGTGCCAGCAGCTCGGGGGGCCAAGAGACCCAGTACTTC. Translated: CASSSGGQETQYF.

This chain links TRBV10-3 with TRBJ2-4, with 7 positions matching TRBD1. Matching the DNA end better, TRBJ2-7 makes the J call doubtful. The germline gives CDR1 ENHRY, CDR2 SYGVKD. CDR3 length equals 12 residues. DNA for the CDR3: TGTGCCATCAGCTTGACAGGGTTCGAGCAGTACTTC. As protein: CAISLTGFEQYF.

The rearrangement links TRBV11-2 to TRBJ1-5; D ambiguous. V shed 3 bases and J shed 5 bases, with 20 bases lying between them. CDR1 is SGHAT and CDR2 is FQNNGV in the germline V gene. The CDR3 is made up of 17 amino acids. The CDR3 nucleotides read TGTGCCAGCAGCTTTGGTTCCTCCCAAGATCGTCATCAGCCCCAGCATTTT. Protein: CASSFGSSQDRHQPQHF.

The chain couples TRBV20-1 to TRBJ1-6; D gene unclear. This CDR3 has 13 residues. V was clipped by 2 bases and J by 4 bases, with 6 bases between them. Germline V gives CDR1 DFQATT, CDR2 SNEGSKA (reference sequence). The CDR3 DNA reads as TGCAGTGCTAGACTCGCATATAATTCACCCCTCCACTTT. Translating gives CSARLAYNSPLHF.

The rearrangement joins TRBV15 to TRBJ1-2; no firm D call. CDR3 length: 13 residues. Germline CDR1 reads LNHNV; CDR2 reads YYDKDF (reference sequence). Trimming took off 0 bases at V and 8 bases at J, with 10 bases between the two ends. CDR3 sequence: CATSRDLTPGYTF. CDR3 nucleotides: TGTGCCACCAGCAGAGATTTAACGCCGGGCTACACCTTC.

This clonotype was detected a few times. The chain has TRBV2 and TRBJ1-5; the D is unclear. Germline V gene lookup returns CDR1 SNHLY and CDR2 FYNNEI. Trimming cost V 2 bases and J 7 bases, with 15 bases left between them. The CDR3 is 15 residues long. CDR3 residues: CASSESAGLLQPQHF. The CDR3 region has the DNA TGTGCCAGCAGTGAATCGGCAGGTCTGTTGCAGCCCCAGCATTTT.

V is TRBV24-1 and J is TRBJ1-2; unclear D gene. Germline V gives CDR1 KGHDR, CDR2 SFDVKD. The CDR3 covers 12 residues. Trimming took 0 bases from V and 3 from J, leaving 1 base between them. The DNA for the CDR3 is TGTGCCACCAGTGATTTGGACTATGGCTACACCTTC. Amino acids: CATSDLDYGYTF.

This clonotype was seen just once. The junction and the germline gene differ at one end; a read error may be behind it. The rearrangement joins TRBV27 to TRBJ2-2; TRBD2 might be the D (5 bases). Looked up from germline, CDR1 is MNHEY and CDR2 is SMNVEV (reference sequence). CDR3 length equals 16 residues. The CDR3 bases are TGTGCCAGCAGCCCCAGCCGGGCGACGAACACCGGGGTGCTGTTTTTT. It translates to CASSPSRATNTGVLFF.

The chain joins TRBV20-1 to TRBJ1-5, with D maybe TRBD1 (5 bases). The ends were cut back, 1 base at V and 5 bases at J, with 6 bases in the middle. Germline V lookup: CDR1 DFQATT, CDR2 SNEGSKA (reference sequence). This CDR3 comprises 12 residues. CDR3 nucleotide sequence: TGCAGTGCTAGAGTGGGGGATCAGCCCCAGCATTTT. Translation gives CSARVGDQPQHF.

The chain joins TRBV7-2 to TRBJ1-2; no firm D call. Trimming removed 1 base at V and 0 bases at J, with 12 bases between. In germline, CDR1 is SGHTA, CDR2 FQGNSA. This CDR3 contains 16 residues. CDR3 sequence (DNA): TGTGCCAGCAGCTTAGACGGACGGGTAGCTAACTATGGCTACACCTTC. Translation gives CASSLDGRVANYGYTF.

The V and J genes are TRBV2 and TRBJ1-2, with 7 positions matching TRBD1. The CDR3 has 13 residues. The V and J ends lost 6 bases and 5 bases, in that order; junction bases with no gene match: 6. Germline lookup yields CDR1 SNHLY and CDR2 FYNNEI. CDR3 residues: CASSVQGRYGYTF. CDR3 DNA: TGTGCCAGCAGCGTACAGGGGCGATATGGCTACACCTTC. Full variable domain (outside the CDR3, taken from reference TRBV2 and TRBJ1-2): EPEVTQTPSHQVTQMGQEVILRCVPISNHLYFYWYRQILGQKVEFLVSFYNNEISEKSEIFDDQFSVERPDGSNFTLKIRSTKLEDSAMYFCASSVQGRYGYTFGSGTRLTVV.

Details on this clonotype: One end of the junction does not line up with germline, which may come from a read error. V is TRBV7-9 and J is TRBJ1-2; 10 bases align to TRBD1. This CDR3 comprises 13 residues. Germline lookup yields CDR1 SEHNR and CDR2 FQNEAQ (reference sequence). The CDR3 reads CASSLDRGRGYAF. The CDR3 region has the DNA TGTGCCAGCAGCCTCGACAGGGGGCGCGGCTACGCCTTC.

The rearrangement uses TRBV9 and TRBJ2-3; D is possibly TRBD1 or TRBD2 (5 bases each). V lost 1 base and J 0 bases, leaving 6 bases between the germline ends. CDR1 and CDR2 from the germline V gene are SGDLS and YYNGEE. CDR3 length: 14 residues. CDR3 sequence: CASSVRGSTDTQYF. DNA of the CDR3: TGTGCCAGCAGCGTACGGGGCAGCACAGATACGCAGTATTTT.

The chain is built from TRBV19 and TRBJ1-6; tentative D call: TRBD1 (6 bases). In germline, CDR1 is LNHDA, CDR2 SQIVND (reference sequence). V was pared by 6 bases and J by 3 bases, with 12 bases between. CDR3 length equals 15 residues. This chain's CDR3 is CASRPAGDYNSPLHF. In nucleotides, the CDR3 is TGTGCCAGTAGACCCGCAGGGGACTATAATTCACCCCTCCACTTT.

The rearrangement links TRBV12-3 or TRBV12-4 to TRBJ2-7; a possible D gene is TRBD2 (6 bases). V dropped 2 bases and J dropped 2 bases, with 13 bases sitting between them. The CDR3 length is 15 residues. This CDR3 is CASSLRYGGTYEQYF. The CDR3 nucleotides are TGTGCCAGCAGTTTACGGTATGGGGGGACCTACGAGCAGTACTTC.

Points on this clonotype: Compared with germline, one end of the junction differs, possibly owing to a read error. The chain recombines TRBV7-7 with TRBJ2-2; D perhaps matches TRBD2 (6 bases). From germline, CDR1 is SSHAT and CDR2 FNYEAQ (reference sequence). The CDR3 has 13 residues. DNA of the CDR3: TGTGCTAGCAGCTTGGTAGCGGCCGGGGAGCTGTTTTTT. Translating it yields CASSLVAAGELFF.

CDR3: CAWSPGDISNQPQHF. The CDR3, as DNA: TGTGCCTGGAGTCCTGGGGACATTAGCAATCAGCCCCAGCATTTT. V usage is TRBV30 and J usage is TRBJ1-5; the D gene is possibly TRBD1 (6 bases). Between the trimmed V and J ends, which lost 2 bases and 0 bases, there was a span of 11 bases. This CDR3 region has 15 residues. CDR1 is GTSNPN and CDR2 is SVGIG in the germline V gene (reference sequence).

V usage is TRBV28 and J usage is TRBJ1-4; D perhaps matches TRBD1 (5 bases). Trimming pared 5 bases from V and 0 bases from J, leaving 10 bases between. This CDR3 is built from 15 residues. The germline V gene encodes CDR1 MDHEN and CDR2 SYDVKM. In DNA form, the CDR3 reads TGTGCCAGCAGTGCAAGGACACCAACTAATGAAAAACTGTTTTTT. Its protein product is CASSARTPTNEKLFF.

In its sample, this clonotype ranks as medium-sized (0.01 to 0.1%). The chain carries TRBV7-9 and TRBJ1-5; TRBD1 matches 8 bases. This CDR3 is built from 14 residues. The germline CDR1 and CDR2 sequences are SEHNR and FQNEAQ (reference sequence). V shed 5 bases and J 6 bases; nucleotides not matched to a gene: 6. The CDR3 protein is CASSGQGRSQPQHF. DNA of the CDR3: TGTGCCAGCAGCGGACAGGGAAGGAGTCAGCCCCAGCATTTT.

This clonotype is a singleton in its sample. The chain carries TRBV19 and TRBJ2-2; 8 bases align to TRBD2. Germline assignment: CDR1 LNHDA and CDR2 SQIVND (reference sequence). This CDR3 comprises 15 residues. After removal of 7 bases from V and 0 bases from J, the junction contained 4 bases not matched to a gene. CDR3 loop: CASTRLATNTGELFF. CDR3 coding DNA: TGTGCCAGTACCAGACTAGCGACGAACACCGGGGAGCTGTTTTTT.

The chain uses TRBV10-3 and TRBJ2-3; 9 bases agree with TRBD1. The CDR3 totals 16 residues. The V and J ends lost 4 bases and 4 bases, in that order; junction bases with no gene match: 9. CDR1 and CDR2 (germline): ENHRY, SYGVKD. The CDR3 reads CAISGEDRGSPDTQYF. The CDR3 DNA follows: TGTGCCATCAGTGGGGAGGACAGGGGCAGCCCAGATACGCAGTATTTT.

By share, this clonotype ranks as large. This chain links TRBV11-2 with TRBJ2-2; D is ambiguous. Germline assignment: CDR1 SGHAT and CDR2 FQNNGV. Deletions cut 3 bases from V and 8 bases from J, with 4 bases between. There are 11 residues in the CDR3. CDR3 bases: TGTGCCAGCAGCTTTTATGGGGAGCTGTTTTTT. It encodes CASSFYGELFF.

The sample holds a few counts of this clonotype. The CDR3 DNA reads as TGTGCCAGCAGCTTAGGTTGGTCAGGGGGCTACACCTTC. This sequence encodes CASSLGWSGGYTF. This chain joins TRBV11-2 and TRBJ1-2; possible D gene TRBD1, 5 bases. Germline-derived CDR1 and CDR2 are SGHAT and FQNNGV. The CDR3 length is 13 residues. Trimming stripped 1 base from V and 8 bases from J, with 11 bases between.

This chain joins TRBV6-1 and TRBJ2-4; maybe TRBD1 (6 bases). From germline, CDR1 is MNHNS and CDR2 SASEGT. The germline V and J ends were trimmed by 5 bases and 8 bases, with 19 bases remaining between them. This CDR3 region has 15 residues. This CDR3 is CASSPRGASGDIQYF. The CDR3 DNA reads TGTGCCAGCAGTCCGAGGGGAGCTTCAGGGGACATTCAGTACTTC.

A few counts support this clonotype. CDR3 coding DNA: TGTGCCATCAGTGGGAGAGCTAGCGAGAGTCGGGCTAGCACAGATACGCAGTATTTT. Translation gives CAISGRASESRASTDTQYF. The chain uses TRBV10-3 and TRBJ2-3, with TRBD2 as a possible D gene (6 bases). With 4 bases removed from V and 0 bases from J, the gap between germline ends came to 23 bases. Germline CDR1 and CDR2: ENHRY and SYGVKD. The CDR3 runs 19 residues.

CDR3 sequence reads: CASRNNRVGYTF. CDR3 nucleotide sequence: TGTGCCAGCAGAAACAACAGGGTTGGCTACACCTTC. The chain uses TRBV7-3 and TRBJ1-2, with D perhaps TRBD1 (6 bases). The CDR3 is made up of 12 amino acids. Germline-derived CDR1 and CDR2 are SGHTA and FQGTGA. With 6 bases removed from V and 7 bases from J, the gap between germline ends came to 12 bases.